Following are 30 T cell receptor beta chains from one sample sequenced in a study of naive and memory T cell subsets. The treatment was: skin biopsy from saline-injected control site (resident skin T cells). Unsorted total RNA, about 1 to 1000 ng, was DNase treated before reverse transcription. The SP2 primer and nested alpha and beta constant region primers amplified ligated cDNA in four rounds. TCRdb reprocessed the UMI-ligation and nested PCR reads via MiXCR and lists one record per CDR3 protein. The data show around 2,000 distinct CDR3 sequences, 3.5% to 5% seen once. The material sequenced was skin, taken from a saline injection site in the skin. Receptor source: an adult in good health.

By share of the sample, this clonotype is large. The DNA of the CDR3 is TGTGCCAGCAGAACTGACTACGAGCAGTACTTC. Translating it yields CASRTDYEQYF. The chain recombines TRBV6-5 with TRBJ2-7, with unresolved D. Germline CDR1 and CDR2: MNHEY and SVGAGI. The CDR3 consists of 11 residues. The V gene lost 6 bases and the J gene lost 3 bases, with 6 bases spanning the gap.

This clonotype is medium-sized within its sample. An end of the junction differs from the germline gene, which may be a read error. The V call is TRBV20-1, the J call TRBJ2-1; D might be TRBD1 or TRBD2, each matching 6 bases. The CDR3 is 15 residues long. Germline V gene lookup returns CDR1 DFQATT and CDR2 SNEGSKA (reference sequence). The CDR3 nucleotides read TGCAGTGCCAGAGGGGGGAGTGGGTCCTACAATGAGCAGTTCTTC. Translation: CSARGGSGSYNEQFF.

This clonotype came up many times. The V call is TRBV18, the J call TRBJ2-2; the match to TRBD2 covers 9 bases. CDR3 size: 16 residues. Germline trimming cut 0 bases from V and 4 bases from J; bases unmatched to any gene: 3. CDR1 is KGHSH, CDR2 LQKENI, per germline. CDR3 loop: CASSPPAGGPTGELFF. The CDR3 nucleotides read TGTGCCAGCTCACCACCGGCGGGAGGGCCCACCGGGGAGCTGTTTTTT.

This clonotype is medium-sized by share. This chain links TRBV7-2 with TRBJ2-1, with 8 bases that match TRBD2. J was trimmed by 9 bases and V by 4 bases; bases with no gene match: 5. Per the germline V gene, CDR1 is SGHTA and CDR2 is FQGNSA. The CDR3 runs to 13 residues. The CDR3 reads CASSWAGGGEQFF. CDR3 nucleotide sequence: TGTGCCAGCAGCTGGGCGGGAGGAGGTGAGCAGTTCTTC.

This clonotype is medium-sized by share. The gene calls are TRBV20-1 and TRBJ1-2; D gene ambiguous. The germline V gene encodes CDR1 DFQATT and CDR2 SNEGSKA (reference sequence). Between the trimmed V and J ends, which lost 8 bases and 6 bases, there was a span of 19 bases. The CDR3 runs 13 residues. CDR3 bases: TGCAGTCCCTACACCGTGGGCCGCGATGGCTACACCTTC. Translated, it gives CSPYTVGRDGYTF.

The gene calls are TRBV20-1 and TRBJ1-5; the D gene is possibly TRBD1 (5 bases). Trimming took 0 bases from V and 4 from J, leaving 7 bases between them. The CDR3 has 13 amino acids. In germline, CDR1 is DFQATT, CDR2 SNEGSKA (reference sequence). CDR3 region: CSARDRGNQPQHF. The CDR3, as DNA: TGCAGTGCTAGAGATCGGGGGAATCAGCCCCAGCATTTT.

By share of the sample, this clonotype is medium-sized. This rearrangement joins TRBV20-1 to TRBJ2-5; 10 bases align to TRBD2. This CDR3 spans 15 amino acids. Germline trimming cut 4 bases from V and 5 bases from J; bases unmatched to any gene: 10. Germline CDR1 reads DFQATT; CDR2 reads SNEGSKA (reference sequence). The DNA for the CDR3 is TGCAGTGCTACTTCAGCGGGAGGGCCAGGGGAGACCCAGTACTTC. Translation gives CSATSAGGPGETQYF.

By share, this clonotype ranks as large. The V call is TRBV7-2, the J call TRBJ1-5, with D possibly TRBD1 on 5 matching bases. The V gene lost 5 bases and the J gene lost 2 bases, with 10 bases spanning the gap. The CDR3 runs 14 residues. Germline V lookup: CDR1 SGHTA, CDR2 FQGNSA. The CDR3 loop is CASSPTGGNQPQHF. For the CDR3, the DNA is TGTGCCAGCAGCCCCACGGGGGGCAATCAGCCCCAGCATTTT.

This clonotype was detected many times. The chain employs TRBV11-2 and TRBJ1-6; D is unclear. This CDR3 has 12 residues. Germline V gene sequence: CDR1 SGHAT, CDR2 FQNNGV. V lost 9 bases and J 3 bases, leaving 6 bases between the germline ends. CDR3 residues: CASVHYNSPLHF. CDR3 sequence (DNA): TGTGCCAGTGTGCACTATAATTCACCCCTCCACTTT.

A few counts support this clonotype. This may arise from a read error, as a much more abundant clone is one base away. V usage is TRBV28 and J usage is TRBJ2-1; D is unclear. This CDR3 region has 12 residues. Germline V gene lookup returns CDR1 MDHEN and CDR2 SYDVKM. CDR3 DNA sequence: TGTGCCAACAGTCCCGGCTACAATGAGCAGTTCTTC. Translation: CANSPGYNEQFF.

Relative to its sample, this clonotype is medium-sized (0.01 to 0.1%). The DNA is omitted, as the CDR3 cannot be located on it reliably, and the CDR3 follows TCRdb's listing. This chain's CDR3 is CASILGVWRSGANVLTF. The chain employs TRBV2 and TRBJ2-6; the table's D call of TRBD1 was not tested on the DNA. The CDR3 region is 17 residues in length, termini included. CDR1 and CDR2 (germline): SNHLY, FYNNEI.

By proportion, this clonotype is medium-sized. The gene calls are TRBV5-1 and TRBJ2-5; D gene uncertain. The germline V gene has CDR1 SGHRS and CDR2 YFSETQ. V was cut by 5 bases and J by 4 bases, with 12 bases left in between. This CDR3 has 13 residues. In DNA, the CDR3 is TGCGCCAGCAGGCTCCAGGCGGCAGAGACCCAGTACTTC. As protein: CASRLQAAETQYF.

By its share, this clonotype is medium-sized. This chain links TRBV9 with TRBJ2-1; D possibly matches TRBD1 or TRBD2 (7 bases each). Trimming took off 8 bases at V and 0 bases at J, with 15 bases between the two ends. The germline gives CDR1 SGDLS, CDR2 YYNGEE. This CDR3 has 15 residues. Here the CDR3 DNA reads TGTGCCAGTGGGAGGGGGCTAGGCTCCTACAATGAGCAGTTCTTC. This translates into CASGRGLGSYNEQFF. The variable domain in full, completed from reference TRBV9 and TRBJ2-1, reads DSGVTQTPKHLITATGQRVTLRCSPRSGDLSVYWYQQSLDQGLQFLIQYYNGEERAKGNILERFSAQQFPDLHSELNLSSLELGDSALYFCASGRGLGSYNEQFFGPGTRLTVL.

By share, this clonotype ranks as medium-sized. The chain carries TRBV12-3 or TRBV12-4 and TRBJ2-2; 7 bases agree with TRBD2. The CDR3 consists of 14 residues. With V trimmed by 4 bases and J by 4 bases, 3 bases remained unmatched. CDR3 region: CASSYRLATGELFF. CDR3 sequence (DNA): TGTGCCAGCAGTTACCGACTAGCCACCGGGGAGCTGTTTTTT.

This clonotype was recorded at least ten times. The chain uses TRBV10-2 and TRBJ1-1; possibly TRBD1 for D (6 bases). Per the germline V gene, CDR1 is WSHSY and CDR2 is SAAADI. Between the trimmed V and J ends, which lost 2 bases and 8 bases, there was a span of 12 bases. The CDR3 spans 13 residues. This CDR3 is CASSEGQLLEAFF. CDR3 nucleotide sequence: TGCGCCAGCAGTGAGGGACAGCTTCTAGAAGCTTTCTTT.

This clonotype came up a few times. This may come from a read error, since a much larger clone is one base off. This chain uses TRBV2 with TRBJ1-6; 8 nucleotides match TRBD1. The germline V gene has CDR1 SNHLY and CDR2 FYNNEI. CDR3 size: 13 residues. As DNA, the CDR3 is TGTGCCAGCAGCGACAGGGGACGCTCACCCCTCAACTTT. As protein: CASSDRGRSPLNF. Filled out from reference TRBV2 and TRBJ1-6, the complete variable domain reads EPEVTQTPSHQVTQMGQEVILRCVPISNHLYFYWYRQILGQKVEFLVSFYNNEISEKSEIFDDQFSVERPDGSNFTLKIRSTKLEDSAMYFCASSDRGRSPLNFGNGTRLTVT.

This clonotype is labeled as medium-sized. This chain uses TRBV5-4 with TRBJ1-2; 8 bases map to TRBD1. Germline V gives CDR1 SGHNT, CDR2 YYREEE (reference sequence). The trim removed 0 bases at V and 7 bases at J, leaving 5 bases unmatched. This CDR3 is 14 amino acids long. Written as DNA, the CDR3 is TGTGCCAGCAGCTTGGCAGGGGGCCGTGTTGGCTACACCTTC. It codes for CASSLAGGRVGYTF.

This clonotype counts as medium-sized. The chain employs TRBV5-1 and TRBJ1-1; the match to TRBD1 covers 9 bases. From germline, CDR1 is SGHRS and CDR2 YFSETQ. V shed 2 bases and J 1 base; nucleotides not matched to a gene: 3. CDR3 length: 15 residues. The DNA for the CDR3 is TGCGCCAGCAGCTTAGAGGGACAGGGGAACACTGAAGCTTTCTTT. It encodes CASSLEGQGNTEAFF.

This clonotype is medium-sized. CDR3 sequence reads: CASSRIQRMSYTF. DNA of the CDR3: TGTGCCAGCAGCCGAATTCAACGTATGAGCTACACCTTC. This chain joins TRBV28 and TRBJ1-2; the D is unclear. This CDR3 is 13 amino acids long. The V end lost 6 bases, the J end lost 9 bases, and 17 bases lay between the germline ends. Germline CDR1 and CDR2: MDHEN and SYDVKM.

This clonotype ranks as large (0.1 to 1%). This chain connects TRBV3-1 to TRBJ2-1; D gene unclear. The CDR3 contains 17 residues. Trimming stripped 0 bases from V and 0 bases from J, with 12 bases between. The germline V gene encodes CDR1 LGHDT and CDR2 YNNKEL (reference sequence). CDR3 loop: CASSQDTWGSSYNEQFF. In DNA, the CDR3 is TGTGCCAGCAGCCAAGATACGTGGGGTAGCTCCTACAATGAGCAGTTCTTC.

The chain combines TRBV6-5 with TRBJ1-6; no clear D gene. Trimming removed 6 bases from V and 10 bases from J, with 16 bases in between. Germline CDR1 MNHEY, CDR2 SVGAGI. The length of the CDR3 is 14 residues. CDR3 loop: CASRLVALGSPLHF. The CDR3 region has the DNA TGTGCCAGCAGACTGGTCGCGCTAGGGTCACCCCTCCACTTT.

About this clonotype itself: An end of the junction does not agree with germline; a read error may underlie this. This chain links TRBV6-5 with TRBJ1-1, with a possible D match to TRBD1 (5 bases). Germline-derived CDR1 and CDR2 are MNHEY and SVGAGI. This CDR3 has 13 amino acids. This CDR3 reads CERRGGLEGGALF. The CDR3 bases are TGTGAAAGAAGGGGAGGATTGGAGGGCGGGGCTTTATTT.

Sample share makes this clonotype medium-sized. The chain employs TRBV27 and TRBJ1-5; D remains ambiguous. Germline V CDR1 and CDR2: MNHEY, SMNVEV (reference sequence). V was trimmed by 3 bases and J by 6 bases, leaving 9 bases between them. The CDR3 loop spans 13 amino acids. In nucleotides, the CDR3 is TGTGCCAGCAGTTTCCATGGATCTCAGCCCCAGCATTTT. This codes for CASSFHGSQPQHF.

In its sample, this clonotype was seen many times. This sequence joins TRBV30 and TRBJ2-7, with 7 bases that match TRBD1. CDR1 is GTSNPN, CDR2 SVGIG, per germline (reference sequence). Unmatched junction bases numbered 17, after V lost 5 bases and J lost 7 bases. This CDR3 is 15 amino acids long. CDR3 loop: CAWARDSPFAREQYF. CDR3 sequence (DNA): TGTGCCTGGGCCCGGGACAGCCCCTTCGCTCGGGAGCAGTACTTC.

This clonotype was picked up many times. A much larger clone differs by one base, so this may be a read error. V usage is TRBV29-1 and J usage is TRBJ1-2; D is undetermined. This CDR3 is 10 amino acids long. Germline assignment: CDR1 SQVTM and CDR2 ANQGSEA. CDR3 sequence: CSVEENGDTF. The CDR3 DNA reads TGCAGCGTTGAGGAAAATGGCGACACCTTC.

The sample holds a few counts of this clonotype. The CDR3 region is CASGPLSGSMNTEAFF. CDR3 DNA sequence: TGTGCCAGCGGCCCCCTAAGTGGGTCAATGAACACTGAAGCTTTCTTT. The chain uses TRBV27 and TRBJ1-1; D is ambiguous. Trimming stripped 8 bases from V and 0 bases from J, with 19 bases between. The CDR3 is made up of 16 amino acids. CDR1 MNHEY and CDR2 SMNVEV come from the germline V gene (reference sequence).

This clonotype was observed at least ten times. DNA for the CDR3: TGTGCCAGCAAAACAGGGGGTCAGCCCCAGCATTTT. The encoded protein is CASKTGGQPQHF. The chain recombines TRBV12-3 or TRBV12-4 with TRBJ1-5; 8 nucleotides match TRBD1. The CDR3 contains 12 residues. V was clipped by 7 bases and J by 6 bases; unmatched bases: 2.

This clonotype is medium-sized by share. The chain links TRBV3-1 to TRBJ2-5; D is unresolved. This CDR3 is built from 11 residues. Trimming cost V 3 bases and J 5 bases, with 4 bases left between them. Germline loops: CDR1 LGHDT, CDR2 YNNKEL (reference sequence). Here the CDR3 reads CASSQPETQYF. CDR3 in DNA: TGTGCCAGCAGCCAGCCCGAGACCCAGTACTTC.

This chain's CDR3 is CASSEGLAGGAEQFF. The CDR3 nucleotides read TGTGCCAGCAGTGAGGGACTAGCGGGGGGTGCGGAGCAGTTCTTC. The chain joins TRBV2 to TRBJ2-1; 15 nucleotides line up with TRBD2. After removal of 3 bases from V and 10 bases from J, the junction contained 4 bases not matched to a gene. CDR3 length: 15 residues. Germline CDR1 is SNHLY and CDR2 is FYNNEI.

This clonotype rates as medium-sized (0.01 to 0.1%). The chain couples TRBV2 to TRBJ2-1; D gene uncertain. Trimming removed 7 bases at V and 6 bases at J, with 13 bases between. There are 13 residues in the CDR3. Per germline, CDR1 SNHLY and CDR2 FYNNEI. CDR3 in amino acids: CASNPVFSNEQFF. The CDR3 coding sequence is TGTGCCAGCAATCCGGTATTCTCCAATGAGCAGTTCTTC.